This T cell receptor beta chain was profiled in a study of CD8+ T cells in alopecia areata. Study in general: Using the percentage of affected scalp area, treated patients' severity was scored. Study-wide findings and caveats: Mice gave a clearer picture of TCR sharing than patients did, possibly for HLA-related reasons.

CDR3 length equals 15 residues. Germline CDR1 SEHNR, CDR2 FQNEAQ (reference sequence). J lost 4 bases, V lost 4 bases, and 3 bases had no gene match. Treatment here: oral pan-JAK inhibitor, 5-10 mg twice daily. RNA was extracted and reverse transcribed into cDNA as the sequencing template. TCRdb's copy holds only in-frame clones and misses some; the assay was immunoSEQ multiplex PCR. The sample contains roughly 220,000 clones, under 70% of which appear only once. A word on this clone: Its matching antigen is unknown.

The receptor was isolated from a human donor with alopecia areata. This chain links TRBV7-9 with TRBJ2-1; 11 bases are shared with TRBD2. Here the sequenced sample was CD4+ T cells sorted from blood, taken between weeks 44 and 45, from a patient treated with tofacitinib. The CDR3 coding sequence is TGTGCCAGCAGCTCCCTAGCGGGGGGTTACAATGAGCAGTTCTTC. This encodes CASSSLAGGYNEQFF.